A single sample gave rise to the 11 T cell receptor beta chains below, sequenced in a study of T cells in Graves' hyperthyroidism and ophthalmopathy. TCR beta CDR3 regions were amplified from RNA. The study used the HTBI primer set for a first-round RT-PCR of the TCR CDR3. TCRdb fed the multiplex PCR reads into MiXCR, producing one record per CDR3 protein. The data show about 350,000 distinct CDR3 sequences, over 15% seen once. Material: blood. These receptors all stem from a woman between 18 and 29 years old with Graves' hyperthyroidism.

Many counts were recorded for this clonotype. The rearrangement uses TRBV9 and TRBJ2-3; D unresolved. The CDR3 consists of 15 residues. Trimming removed 4 bases from V and 1 base from J, with 13 bases in between. In germline, CDR1 is SGDLS, CDR2 YYNGEE. The CDR3 sequence: CASSSGPGGTDTQYF. The CDR3 nucleotides read TGTGCCAGCAGCTCTGGGCCGGGCGGCACAGATACGCAGTATTTT.

The chain employs TRBV15 and TRBJ1-1; 8 bases align to TRBD1. Germline lookup yields CDR1 LNHNV and CDR2 YYDKDF (reference sequence). The J segment lost 0 bases and the V segment lost 3 bases, leaving 9 bases of the junction unmatched. The CDR3 runs to 17 residues. This CDR3 reads CATSRSRGRWMNTEAFF. CDR3 in DNA: TGTGCCACCAGCAGGTCCAGGGGGCGGTGGATGAACACTGAAGCTTTCTTT. The whole variable domain, filled in from reference TRBV15 and TRBJ1-1, reads DAMVIQNPRYQVTQFGKPVTLSCSQTLNHNVMYWYQQKSSQAPKLLFHYYDKDFNNEADTPDNFQSRRPNTSFCFLDIRSPGLGDTAMYLCATSRSRGRWMNTEAFFGQGTRLTVV.

This clonotype was found many times. V gene TRBV29-1 combines with J gene TRBJ1-1, with 7 bases matching TRBD1. After removal of 1 base from V and 0 bases from J, the junction contained 2 bases not matched to a gene. The CDR3 loop spans 14 amino acids. CDR1 and CDR2 from the germline V gene are SQVTM and ANQGSEA. This CDR3 is CSVEVGQLNTEAFF. In DNA form, the CDR3 reads TGCAGCGTTGAAGTGGGACAGCTGAACACTGAAGCTTTCTTT.

This clonotype was seen ten or more times. This rearrangement joins TRBV6-2 or TRBV6-3 to TRBJ1-2, with no clear D. The CDR3 has 13 amino acids. The ends were cut back, 6 bases at V and 3 bases at J, with 11 bases in the middle. Germline CDR1 is MNHEY and CDR2 is SVGEGT. CDR3 coding DNA: TGTGCCAGCAGAGAGGGCCGGCACTATGGCTACACCTTC. As protein: CASREGRHYGYTF.

In its sample, this clonotype was seen many times. V gene TRBV5-1 combines with J gene TRBJ1-1, with a possible D match to TRBD1 (6 bases). This CDR3 spans 14 amino acids. V lost 2 bases and J lost 7, with 15 bases in between. Germline V CDR1 and CDR2: SGHRS, YFSETQ. This CDR3 reads CASSLTGNGNEAFF. In DNA, the CDR3 is TGCGCCAGCAGCTTAACAGGGAATGGCAATGAAGCTTTCTTT.

Many counts were recorded for this clonotype. J is TRBJ1-1 and V is TRBV5-1, with 7 bases aligning to TRBD1. Germline loops: CDR1 SGHRS, CDR2 YFSETQ. The CDR3 has 19 residues. V dropped 4 bases and J dropped 1; count of bases not matched to a gene: 19. The CDR3 DNA is TGCGCCAGCAGCCCCTATCCGACAGGGCTTATCTCGGGGAACACTGAAGCTTTCTTT. As protein: CASSPYPTGLISGNTEAFF. The full variable domain, with the rest looked up from reference TRBV5-1 and TRBJ1-1, is KAGVTQTPRYLIKTRGQQVTLSCSPISGHRSVSWYQQTPGQGLQFLFEYFSETQRNKGNFPGRFSGRQFSNSRSEMNVSTLELGDSALYLCASSPYPTGLISGNTEAFFGQGTRLTVV.

This clonotype showed up many times. The chain carries TRBV7-9 and TRBJ1-6; D not certain. The germline gives CDR1 SEHNR, CDR2 FQNEAQ (reference sequence). Trimming left V 6 bases short and J 10 bases short, with 10 bases between. CDR3 length equals 12 residues. DNA of the CDR3: TGTGCCAGCAGGTCGGACGGGTCACCCCTCCACTTT. Residues: CASRSDGSPLHF.

With regard to this clonotype: A junction end diverges from the germline sequence, so it may reflect a read error. This chain links TRBV6-5 with TRBJ2-5, with D tentatively TRBD2 (6 bases). This CDR3 is built from 14 residues. In germline, CDR1 is MNHEY, CDR2 SVGAGI. The CDR3 loop reads CVSSYSGLQETQYF. The CDR3 nucleotides read TGTGTCAGCAGTTACTCGGGACTTCAAGAGACCCAGTACTTC.

This clonotype appeared many times. This chain joins TRBV19 and TRBJ1-1, with unresolved D. Between the trimmed V and J ends, which lost 6 bases and 1 base, there was a span of 12 bases. Germline lookup yields CDR1 LNHDA and CDR2 SQIVND (reference sequence). The CDR3 is made up of 14 amino acids. CDR3 sequence (DNA): TGTGCCAGTAGCGATGGGAGGGAGAACACTGAAGCTTTCTTT. This sequence encodes CASSDGRENTEAFF.

This clonotype was counted ten times or more. This rearrangement joins TRBV12-5 to TRBJ1-5; no clear D gene. Between the trimmed V and J ends, which lost 5 bases and 5 bases, there was a span of 10 bases. Per germline, CDR1 LGHNT and CDR2 FRNRAP. CDR3 length equals 13 residues. In nucleotides, the CDR3 is TGTGCTAGTGGTCTGGACCGAGATCAGCCCCAGCATTTT. Amino acids: CASGLDRDQPQHF.

The V call is TRBV6-2 or TRBV6-3, the J call TRBJ2-7, with D perhaps TRBD1 or TRBD2 (6 bases each). Trimming pared 1 base from V and 2 bases from J, leaving 9 bases between. This CDR3 is built from 14 residues. Per the germline V gene, CDR1 is MNHEY and CDR2 is SVGEGT. The CDR3 loop reads CASSYLRGAYEQYF. CDR3 nucleotide sequence: TGTGCCAGCAGTTACTTGAGGGGGGCCTACGAGCAGTACTTC.